These 15 T cell receptor beta chains came from one sample sequenced in a study of identical twins (TCRdb year 2016). Libraries were prepared through 5' RACE. Sequencing used an Illumina HiSeq 2000. Starting from the raw public reads, TCRdb applied fastp trimming at Q25, assembled clones with MiXCR and retained in-frame beta chains. Duplicate CDR3 protein sequences are folded into a single record with the most common DNA and genes. Within this sample are around 1.7 million distinct CDR3 sequences, with about 32% of them counted one time only. The ten largest make up approximately 0.29% of the sample. The sample was cord blood. The receptors derive from a newborn girl in good health.

This clonotype has more than one count but fewer than ten. This sequence joins TRBV6-5 and TRBJ2-1, with D tentatively TRBD2 (6 bases). V lost 8 bases and J lost 12, with 23 bases in between. Germline V lookup: CDR1 MNHEY, CDR2 SVGAGI. CDR3 length equals 14 residues. CDR3 DNA: TGTGCCAGCGGGACTGGACTTCCCCGTAAGCGGCAGTTCTTC. Protein: CASGTGLPRKRQFF.

To note about this clonotype: At one end the junction does not follow the germline gene, possibly because of a read error. CDR3 residues: CASSRGGHNGKLFF. CDR3 DNA: TGTGCCAGCAGCAGAGGGGGACATAATGGAAAACTGTTTTTT. The chain combines TRBV28 with TRBJ1-4, with TRBD1 as a possible D gene (6 bases). From germline, CDR1 is MDHEN and CDR2 SYDVKM. The CDR3 has 14 residues. Full variable domain (rest looked up from reference TRBV28 and TRBJ1-4): DVKVTQSSRYLVKRTGEKVFLECVQDMDHENMFWYRQDPGLGLRLIYFSYDVKMKEKGDIPEGYSVSREKKERFSLILESASTNQTSMYLCASSRGGHNGKLFFGSGTQLSVL.

The CDR3 loop reads CASSSSNGGSPYEQYF. CDR3 bases: TGTGCCAGCAGTTCTTCAAACGGGGGTTCTCCCTACGAGCAGTACTTC. The genes are TRBV6-9 and TRBJ2-7; a possible D gene is TRBD2 (6 bases). Germline CDR1 and CDR2: MNHGY and SVAAGI. V was clipped by 4 bases and J by 2 bases, with 18 bases between them. CDR3 size: 16 residues.

This clonotype was seen a few times. The V and J genes are TRBV5-5 and TRBJ2-1, with a tentative D call TRBD2 (7 bases). The CDR3 totals 16 residues. Between the trimmed V and J ends, which lost 5 bases and 2 bases, there was a span of 17 bases. The germline V gene has CDR1 SGHKS and CDR2 YYEKEE (reference sequence). CDR3 DNA: TGTGCCAGCAGTAACGGACTAGGGGGGCCCTACAATGAGCAGTTCTTC. This sequence encodes CASSNGLGGPYNEQFF.

This clonotype appeared a few times. This chain joins TRBV7-2 and TRBJ2-7; TRBD2 agrees at 7 bases. After removal of 5 bases from V and 2 bases from J, the junction contained 9 bases not matched to a gene. Germline CDR1 and CDR2: SGHTA and FQGNSA. The CDR3 length is 15 residues. The CDR3 DNA reads as TGTGCCAGCAGCCCCGACAGCGGGGCTGCCTACGAGCAGTACTTC. This encodes CASSPDSGAAYEQYF.

The rearrangement uses TRBV28 and TRBJ1-5; D uncertain. The germline V gene encodes CDR1 MDHEN and CDR2 SYDVKM. With 2 bases removed from V and 2 bases from J, the gap between germline ends came to 13 bases. This CDR3 is 16 amino acids long. CDR3 sequence: CASSLVSGLGNQPQHF. The CDR3 DNA is TGTGCCAGCAGTTTAGTGTCAGGACTGGGCAATCAGCCCCAGCATTTT.

The chain recombines TRBV4-1 with TRBJ1-2; 9 bases map to TRBD1. This CDR3 region has 16 residues. Germline assignment: CDR1 MGHRA and CDR2 YSYEKL. V trimming: 2 bases; J trimming: 2 bases; junction bases outside the gene matches: 6. CDR3: CASSQPTGGANYGYTF. The CDR3 DNA is TGCGCCAGCAGCCAACCGACAGGGGGGGCGAACTATGGCTACACCTTC.

The chain couples TRBV11-2 to TRBJ1-3, with 7 bases aligning to TRBD1. J was trimmed by 2 bases and V by 2 bases; bases with no gene match: 6. This CDR3 spans 16 amino acids. Germline V gene sequence: CDR1 SGHAT, CDR2 FQNNGV. The CDR3 DNA follows: TGTGCCAGCAGCTTAATACAGGGGAGCACTGGAAACACCATATATTTT. Protein sequence: CASSLIQGSTGNTIYF.

This clonotype showed up just a few times. The rearrangement uses TRBV28 and TRBJ1-2, with TRBD1 matching 10 bases. The germline V gene encodes CDR1 MDHEN and CDR2 SYDVKM. The CDR3 is made up of 14 amino acids. Unmatched junction bases numbered 7, after V lost 5 bases and J lost 7 bases. CDR3: CASSPGTGASGYTF. The DNA for the CDR3 is TGTGCCAGCAGTCCCGGGACAGGGGCCTCTGGCTACACCTTC.

This clonotype was counted ten times or more. V and J are TRBV15 and TRBJ2-7; a weak D match, TRBD1 (5 bases). From germline, CDR1 is LNHNV and CDR2 YYDKDF (reference sequence). CDR3 length equals 14 residues. Trimming pared 1 base from V and 2 bases from J, leaving 9 bases between. DNA for the CDR3: TGTGCCACCAGCAGAGTAGGGGCAACCTACGAGCAGTACTTC. Translating gives CATSRVGATYEQYF.

This clonotype was observed at least ten times. This sequence joins TRBV10-3 and TRBJ1-5; D perhaps matches TRBD1 (6 bases). The germline gives CDR1 ENHRY, CDR2 SYGVKD. V shed 2 bases and J shed 5 bases, with 10 bases lying between them. This CDR3 region has 14 residues. CDR3 residues: CAISELQGYQPQHF. The CDR3 DNA reads TGTGCCATCAGTGAGCTACAGGGTTATCAGCCCCAGCATTTT.

This clonotype has a handful of counts. The V gene is TRBV6-5, the J gene TRBJ2-1, with TRBD1 matching over 11 bases. Per germline, CDR1 MNHEY and CDR2 SVGAGI. The CDR3 consists of 15 residues. Trimming at V came to 4 bases and at J to 5 bases, leaving 4 bases not matched to a gene. CDR3 sequence reads: CASSSDRGRHNEQFF. In DNA, the CDR3 is TGTGCCAGCAGTTCGGACAGGGGGCGACACAATGAGCAGTTCTTC.

The genes are TRBV11-2 and TRBJ2-1; 9 positions agree with TRBD1. V lost 1 base and J lost 2; bases outside the gene matches: 12. The CDR3 contains 19 residues. Germline values: CDR1 SGHAT, CDR2 FQNNGV. CDR3 protein: CASSLVPGQGRTPYNEQFF. DNA of the CDR3: TGTGCCAGCAGCTTAGTCCCGGGACAGGGAAGAACCCCCTACAATGAGCAGTTCTTC.

This clonotype was counted a few times. The CDR3 sequence: CASRLDREGSTEAFF. CDR3 sequence (DNA): TGTGCCAGCAGGCTCGACAGGGAAGGGAGCACTGAAGCTTTCTTT. The chain has TRBV2 and TRBJ1-1; 7 bases line up with TRBD1. Germline CDR1 and CDR2: SNHLY and FYNNEI. The CDR3 has 15 amino acids. Trimming cost V 6 bases and J 4 bases; bases outside gene matches: 11.

This clonotype was seen ten or more times. This rearrangement joins TRBV29-1 to TRBJ2-7; 7 nucleotides match TRBD1. CDR3 length: 11 residues. CDR1 is SQVTM, CDR2 ANQGSEA, per germline. J was trimmed by 4 bases and V by 3 bases; bases with no gene match: 0. The DNA for the CDR3 is TGCAGCGTTGACAGGGGGTACGAGCAGTACTTC. Translating it yields CSVDRGYEQYF.